This record covers a single TCR beta chain. Healthy people donating bone marrow made up the donors. Both 60 Vbeta primers and 13 Jbeta primers went into the PCR. Libraries were prepared by immunoSEQ multiplex PCR; TCRdb keeps only in-frame clonotypes and omits some of them. The repertoire has about 120,000 clones, 80% of them found once; the top ten carry about 8.9%. The sample comes from a study of cytomegalovirus exposure and HLA in healthy donors. With 4 bases clipped from V and 5 bases from J, the junction kept 6 bases outside the gene matches. Germline CDR1 is SGDLS and CDR2 is YYNGEE. The CDR3 has 15 residues.

Sequenced: PBMCs. This chain connects TRBV9 to TRBJ2-1; 10 bases are shared with TRBD2. The TCR comes from a man aged 30 to 39 in good health and CMV-seropositive. CDR3: CASSSSGTSDNEQFF. The CDR3 region has the DNA TGTGCCAGCAGCTCCTCCGGGACTAGCGACAATGAGCAGTTCTTC.